Listed below are T cell receptor beta chains from one sample, sequenced in a study of cytomegalovirus exposure and HLA in healthy donors. TCRdb's table, derived via immunoSEQ multiplex PCR, lists solely in-frame clones and lacks some. The table shows 250,000 to 350,000 clones, with 86% occurring only once. The sequenced material came from PBMCs. The receptors stem from a man between 40 and 49 years old in good health and CMV-seropositive. The CDR3 runs from the conserved cysteine through the conserved F or W. A D gene is named only where the DNA matches it firmly. Some rows have no size entry. The others give once, few or many, or a class for an expanded clone.

d_call,clone_size,j_call,v_call,cdr3_nt,cdr3_aa
TRBD2,-,TRBJ2-1,TRBV7-2,TGTGCCAGCAGCTTAGCTAGCGGGAGATACAATGAGCAGTTCTTC,CASSLASGRYNEQFF
TRBD1,-,TRBJ2-1,TRBV5-6,TGTGCCAGCAGCTTGGGACAGGGCTCCTACAATGAGCAGTTCTTC,CASSLGQGSYNEQFF
TRBD1,-,TRBJ2-1,TRBV7-3,TGTGCCAGCAGCTTCTCCGGGACAGCCTCCTACAATGAGCAGTTCTTC,CASSFSGTASYNEQFF
TRBD2,-,TRBJ2-1,TRBV28,TGTGCCAGCAGTTTCGGACTAGCGGGGTACAGCTCCTACAATGAGCAGTTCTTC,CASSFGLAGYSSYNEQFF
-,once,TRBJ1-2,TRBV19,TGTGCCAGTAGTTTCGATGGCTACACCTTC,CASSFDGYTF
-,-,TRBJ2-3,TRBV5-1,TGCGCCAGCAGCCCCAATTTTGCGCAATTGAGCACAGATACGCAATATTTT,CASSPNFAQLSTDTQYF
-,-,TRBJ1-5,TRBV19,TGTGCCAGTAGTAAGCGGCAGGGGAGAAGCAATCAGCCCCAGCATTTT,CASSKRQGRSNQPQHF
-,-,TRBJ2-7,TRBV21-1,TGTGCCAGCAGCAAAGGCGGCGGAGTCTCCTACGAGCAGTACTTC,CASSKGGGVSYEQYF
-,-,TRBJ1-3,TRBV5-6,TGTGCCAGCAGCTTGGTGGGCAGGCCCCGTTCGTGGGCAGGAAACACCATATATTTT,CASSLVGRPRSWAGNTIYF
TRBD2,-,TRBJ2-7,TRBV7-9,TGTGCCAGCAGCTGGACTAGCGGGAGCCACGAGCAGTACTTC,CASSWTSGSHEQYF
TRBD2,-,TRBJ2-3,TRBV5-6,TGTGCCAGCAGCTTGATTGGACTAGCGGGAGGAGATACGCAGTATTTT,CASSLIGLAGGDTQYF
-,-,TRBJ1-2,TRBV4-3,TGCGCCAGCAGCCAAGGGCAGACTGGCTATGGCTACACCTTC,CASSQGQTGYGYTF
TRBD2,few,TRBJ2-7,TRBV5-1,TGCGCCAGCAGCGCGAACGGGGACTACGATCCTGAGCAGTACTTC,CASSANGDYDPEQYF
TRBD1,-,TRBJ2-7,TRBV7-2,TGTGCCAGCAGCTTACAGGACAGGTTCTACGAGCAGTACTTC,CASSLQDRFYEQYF
TRBD1,-,TRBJ1-5,TRBV28,TGTGCCAGCAGTACTCTGCAGGGGGCGCGGCAGCCCCAGCATTTT,CASSTLQGARQPQHF
-,-,TRBJ2-6,TRBV5-5,TGTGCCAGCAGCCAGGTAGGGGGACCTGGGGCCAACGTCCTGACTTTC,CASSQVGGPGANVLTF
TRBD1,-,TRBJ1-2,TRBV18,TGTGCCAGCTCACCAGCCACAGGGGGCAGCTATGGCTACACCTTC,CASSPATGGSYGYTF